One sample yielded the 14 T cell receptor beta chains listed below, sequenced in a study of Graves' ophthalmopathy and Graves' hyperthyroidism. Amplification of TCR beta CDR3 regions used RNA transcripts. An initial RT-PCR round employing HTBI primers preceded a second-round multiplex PCR. TCRdb called the multiplex PCR reads again in MiXCR, with one record for every CDR3 protein. The data show over 650,000 distinct CDR3 sequences, with 35% to 45% seen just once and around 3% held by the top ten. The sequencing sample was made of peripheral blood. The receptors were sampled from an adult man with Graves' ophthalmopathy.

This clonotype was detected only once. The V and J genes are TRBV29-1 and TRBJ2-7; D is unresolved. This CDR3 region has 12 residues. Trimming took off 4 bases at V and 3 bases at J, with 10 bases between the two ends. Germline-derived CDR1 and CDR2 are SQVTM and ANQGSEA. CDR3 residues: CSVGPRLYEQYF. The DNA of the CDR3 is TGCAGCGTTGGACCAAGGCTCTACGAGCAGTACTTC.

Notes on this clonotype: This may come from a read error, since a much larger clone is one base off. The chain recombines TRBV9 with TRBJ2-5; TRBD1 matches at 9 bases. CDR1 is SGDLS, CDR2 YYNGEE, per germline. After removal of 4 bases from V and 7 bases from J, the junction contained 8 bases not matched to a gene. The CDR3 is 14 amino acids. CDR3 DNA sequence: TGTGCCAGCAGCCCGGGACAGGGATACGGGACCCAGTACTTC. It yields the protein CASSPGQGYGTQYF.

At least ten counts were recorded for this clonotype. The genes are TRBV10-3 and TRBJ1-2; 7 bases are shared with TRBD1. After removal of 10 bases from V and 4 bases from J, the junction contained 15 bases not matched to a gene. Germline assignment: CDR1 ENHRY and CDR2 SYGVKD. The CDR3 is 15 residues long. The CDR3 loop reads CASTSTIRTGYGYTF. The CDR3 DNA reads TGTGCCAGCACTTCAACCATCCGGACAGGCTATGGCTACACCTTC.

In regard to this clonotype: A read error is possible here, since a much larger clone lies one base away. This sequence joins TRBV5-1 and TRBJ2-7; unclear D gene. Germline CDR1 reads SGHRS; CDR2 reads YFSETQ. Trimming removed 0 bases at V and 3 bases at J, with 13 bases between. CDR3 length equals 15 residues. Here the CDR3 DNA reads TGCGCCAGCAGCTTGGTAGGCAGCAGCTGCTACGAGCAGTACTTC. This translates into CASSLVGSSCYEQYF.

This clonotype was recorded a few times. The CDR3 DNA is TGCAGTGCTAGAGCCATAGCGGGGGCCTCCTACGAGCAGTACTTC. The encoded protein is CSARAIAGASYEQYF. This chain uses TRBV20-1 with TRBJ2-7; 9 nucleotides align to TRBD2. CDR1 and CDR2 (germline): DFQATT, SNEGSKA (reference sequence). Trimming took 1 base from V and 0 from J; bases not matched to a gene: 4. CDR3 length equals 15 residues.

This clonotype was counted at least ten times. V gene TRBV11-2 combines with J gene TRBJ1-1; D is uncertain. Germline CDR1 and CDR2: SGHAT and FQNNGV. The germline V and J ends were trimmed by 0 bases and 6 bases, with 8 bases remaining between them. This CDR3 has 13 amino acids. CDR3 in amino acids: CASSLDPESEAFF. The CDR3 nucleotides read TGTGCCAGCAGCTTAGACCCCGAGTCTGAAGCTTTCTTT.

The table lists this clonotype with many counts. The J gene is TRBJ2-5, the V gene TRBV15; D not resolved. The germline gives CDR1 LNHNV, CDR2 YYDKDF (reference sequence). V lost 2 bases to trimming and J lost 1 base, with 14 bases between them. The CDR3 is 16 amino acids. In DNA, the CDR3 is TGTGCCACCAGCAGATCTCCGGTTGGAGCCCAAGAGACCCAGTACTTC. Translating gives CATSRSPVGAQETQYF.

Comment on this clonotype: A much larger clone differs by one base, so this may be a read error. This chain links TRBV7-7 with TRBJ2-7, with TRBD2 as a possible D gene (5 bases). Germline CDR1 and CDR2: SSHAT and FNYEAQ (reference sequence). This CDR3 comprises 15 residues. The CDR3 here is CASSFPPGSRSEQCF. Here the CDR3 DNA reads TGTGCTAGCAGCTTTCCCCCGGGAAGTAGGTCCGAGCAGTGCTTC.

The J gene is TRBJ2-7, the V gene TRBV15; 8 nucleotides match TRBD2. This CDR3 comprises 17 residues. The germline V gene encodes CDR1 LNHNV and CDR2 YYDKDF (reference sequence). V was clipped by 0 bases and J by 0 bases; unmatched bases: 7. This chain's CDR3 is CATSRELIAGSSYEQYF. In DNA, the CDR3 is TGTGCCACCAGCAGAGAGTTGATAGCGGGAAGCTCCTACGAGCAGTACTTC. Based on the CDR3 plus reference TRBV15 and TRBJ2-7, the full variable domain is DAMVIQNPRYQVTQFGKPVTLSCSQTLNHNVMYWYQQKSSQAPKLLFHYYDKDFNNEADTPDNFQSRRPNTSFCFLDIRSPGLGDTAMYLCATSRELIAGSSYEQYFGPGTRLTVT.

This clonotype was counted many times. The rearrangement links TRBV12-3 or TRBV12-4 to TRBJ1-5; the match to TRBD1 covers 8 bases. The V segment lost 3 bases and the J segment 4 bases; nucleotides outside the gene matches: 2. This CDR3 has 14 amino acids. The CDR3 DNA sequence: TGTGCCAGCAGTTTCACAGGGGGAAATCAGCCCCAGCATTTT. It translates to CASSFTGGNQPQHF.

The gene calls are TRBV19 and TRBJ2-5; no clear D. The germline gives CDR1 LNHDA, CDR2 SQIVND (reference sequence). V was trimmed by 5 bases and J by 7 bases, leaving 11 bases between them. The CDR3 spans 12 residues. CDR3 in DNA: TGTGCCAGTAGTGGATTAGACGGGACCCAGTACTTC. Its translation: CASSGLDGTQYF.

The chain uses TRBV11-2 and TRBJ2-7; either TRBD1 or TRBD2 may supply D (7 bases each). V was shortened by 5 bases and J by 6 bases, with 23 bases between the two germline ends. Germline V gives CDR1 SGHAT, CDR2 FQNNGV. The CDR3 extends over 16 amino acids. This CDR3 reads CASSPGTAGLSREQYF. The CDR3 nucleotides are TGTGCCAGCAGCCCGGGGACAGCGGGATTGTCTCGCGAGCAGTACTTC.

About this clonotype: At one of its ends the junction is not consistent with the germline gene, which may arise from a read error. The chain is built from TRBV7-3 and TRBJ1-2, with D maybe TRBD1 (6 bases). This CDR3 region has 15 residues. CDR1 and CDR2 (germline): SGHTA, FQGTGA. CDR3 sequence: CARSAVGGGLGGYTF. CDR3 DNA: TGTGCCCGCAGCGCCGTAGGCGGGGGGCTCGGAGGTTACACCTTC.

This clonotype was found many times. The V call is TRBV2, the J call TRBJ2-7; no clear D. From germline, CDR1 is SNHLY and CDR2 FYNNEI. V lost 4 bases and J lost 5, with 12 bases in between. There are 13 residues in the CDR3. The CDR3 DNA is TGTGCCAGCAGTGCCCCCATAACAAACGAGCAGTACTTC. Its translation is CASSAPITNEQYF.